This note documents a single TCR beta chain sequence. Its antigen is not identified. This sample stems from a study of CD8 T cells in Susac syndrome. Study-wide points: Individuals included in the TCR sequencing and HLA analysis were acknowledged by the study to be relatively few in number.

When the RNA was reverse transcribed, random hexamers were used with an input of about 0.5 to 1 ug. TCRdb reanalysed the immunoSEQ multiplex PCR reads using MiXCR and keeps one entry per CDR3 protein. The table lists hundreds of thousands of distinct CDR3 sequences, around 85% of them singletons. The T cells that were sequenced for TCR beta were CD8+ and CD4+ cells from blood. The multiple sclerosis control group consisted of treatment-naive patients whose relapsing-remitting disease, which was either stable or active, fulfilled revised McDonald criteria. TEMRA cells were FACS-enriched, with CD8+ and CD4+ T cells isolated negatively. Germline assignment: CDR1 MDHEN and CDR2 SYDVKM. The ends were cut back, 5 bases at V and 5 bases at J, with 16 bases in the middle. This CDR3 has 15 residues.

The chain joins TRBV28 to TRBJ2-1; no clear D. Input material: CD8+ T cells from PBMCs. The sequence came from a human donor with multiple sclerosis. CDR3 protein: CASSPGPPRDNEQFF. The CDR3 DNA reads TGTGCCAGCAGTCCCGGGCCACCCCGGGACAATGAGCAGTTCTTC.